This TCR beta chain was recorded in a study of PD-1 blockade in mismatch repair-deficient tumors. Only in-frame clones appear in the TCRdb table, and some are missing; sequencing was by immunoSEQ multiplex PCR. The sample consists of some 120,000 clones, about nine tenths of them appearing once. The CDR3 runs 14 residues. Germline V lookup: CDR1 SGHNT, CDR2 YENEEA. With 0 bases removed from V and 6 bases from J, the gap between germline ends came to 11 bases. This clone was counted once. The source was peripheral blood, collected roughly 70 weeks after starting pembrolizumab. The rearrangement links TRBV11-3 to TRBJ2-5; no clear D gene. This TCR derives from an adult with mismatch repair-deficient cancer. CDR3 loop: CASSLDLSTKTQYF. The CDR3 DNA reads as TGTGCCAGCAGCTTAGATCTTAGCACGAAGACCCAGTACTTC.